The rows below give T cell receptor beta chains drawn from one sample of a study of blood T cell repertoires in COVID-19. Libraries were prepared by immunoSEQ multiplex PCR; TCRdb keeps only in-frame clonotypes and omits some of them. The sample lists 200,000 to 300,000 clones, just under 85% seen once, with 8.9% in the top ten. Sequences were obtained from peripheral blood. These receptors came from a man at least 80 years old with acute or convalescent COVID-19. The CDR3 runs from the conserved cysteine through the conserved F or W. D genes are given only for firm matches. Rows give clone size only sometimes, using once, few, many, or a class for an expanded clone.

clone size,J gene,D gene,V gene,CDR3 DNA,CDR3 protein
.,TRBJ2-1,TRBD1,TRBV6-5,TGTGCCAGCACCCGCAGGGGGGAGCAGTTCTTC,CASTRRGEQFF
once,TRBJ2-2,.,TRBV4-1,TGCGCCAGCAGCCAGCCCGTAGCCACCGGGGAGCTGTTTTTT,CASSQPVATGELFF
.,TRBJ1-5,.,TRBV28,TGTGCCAGCAGTTTGCGGGGGATCGGGCCCCAGCATTTT,CASSLRGIGPQHF
.,TRBJ1-5,TRBD1,TRBV5-6,TGTGCCAGCAGCTTCGGGACAGGGGAATATAGCAATCAGCCCCAGCATTTT,CASSFGTGEYSNQPQHF
.,TRBJ1-1,.,TRBV29-1,TGCAGCGTTACGCACAGTTACACTGAAGCTTTCTTT,CSVTHSYTEAFF
.,TRBJ2-3,TRBD1,TRBV18,TGTGCCAGCTCACCCACAGGGGGCGCAGATACGCAGTATTTT,CASSPTGGADTQYF
.,TRBJ1-3,.,TRBV15,TGTGCCACCAGCAGAGCTGGACAGCCGCGATCTGGAAACACCATATATTTT,CATSRAGQPRSGNTIYF
.,TRBJ1-1,TRBD1,TRBV6-6,TGTGCCAGCAGTTCCGGGACAGGGGTTATGAACACTGAAGCTTTCTTT,CASSSGTGVMNTEAFF
.,TRBJ1-6,.,TRBV19,TGTGCCAGTAGGGCGGGGCTTACTAGCTCCTATAATTCACCCCTCCACTTT,CASRAGLTSSYNSPLHF
.,TRBJ1-2,.,TRBV28,TGTGCCAGCAGTTTAACAGCCTATGGCTACACCTTC,CASSLTAYGYTF
.,TRBJ2-7,TRBD1,TRBV5-1,TGCGCCAGCAGCTTGGGGGACAGAAACTACGAGCAGTACTTC,CASSLGDRNYEQYF
.,TRBJ1-2,.,TRBV19,TGTGCCAGTAAGCATGGGATTGTTACAGGGAAGTACTATGGCTACACCTTC,CASKHGIVTGKYYGYTF